Here is one T cell receptor beta chain with its context. Antigen: not known. This record comes from a study of shared clonotypes between healthy human individuals. Regarding the study as a whole: Estimated richness was generally greater in naive than memory subsets. Between a handful of donors, naive CD4 clonotypes were shared at a level of around 5.1%. Rarefaction revealed incomplete sorted-subset sequencing despite large depth.

Only in-frame clones appear in the TCRdb table, and some are missing; sequencing was by immunoSEQ multiplex PCR. In the table there are roughly 1,500,000 clones, approximately 98.5% of which are singletons. The sequencing input was naive CD4+ T cells sorted from blood. Sample subset: CD45RA+ positively selected. This TCR was recovered from a man aged 25 to 45 in good health.

The CDR3 protein is CASSGRDNFRFF. The CDR3 DNA follows: TGTGCCAGCAGTGGCCGGGACAACTTTAGATTCTTC. The chain recombines TRBV2 with TRBJ2-1; possibly TRBD1 for D (6 bases). The CDR3 contains 12 residues. V was clipped by 4 bases and J by 16 bases, with 17 bases between them. Germline lookup yields CDR1 SNHLY and CDR2 FYNNEI.